This T cell receptor beta chain was sequenced during a study of PD-L1 blockade in urothelial cancer. Background on the study: Patients started atezolizumab at some point between 2012 and 2014, 1,200 mg intravenously every 3 weeks. Of prior chemotherapy regimens, patients had received between 0 and 3. Study-wide results and caveats: Tumor-associated TCR clones expanded more in blood at 3 weeks in patients with durable benefit.

This clone was seen only a few times. Its antigen is unknown. Method: immunoSEQ multiplex PCR; TCRdb's copy keeps in-frame clones and lacks some. The sample yields 54,000 or so clones, 84% seen once. This sample's time point: pretreatment peripheral blood. This TCR was sampled from a man between 45 and 60 years old with urothelial cancer. The sequences come from PBMCs, collected around atezolizumab (anti-PD-L1) treatment.

The CDR3 loop reads CASSLDLAGAYNEQFF. CDR3 bases: TGTGCCAGCAGCTTAGACCTAGCGGGGGCTTACAATGAGCAGTTCTTC. This chain joins TRBV11-2 and TRBJ2-1, with TRBD2 identical over 10 bases. Germline CDR1 and CDR2: SGHAT and FQNNGV. The junction had 3 bases not matched to a gene; V was cut back by 0 bases and J by 4 bases. The CDR3 length is 16 residues.